This T cell receptor beta chain was identified during a study of shared clonotypes between healthy human individuals. Study-level information: Per donor, three plates held CD4 naive cells, three held CD4 memory, two held CD8 naive and one held CD8 memory.

It was roughly 200 ng DNA, tens of thousands of T cell genomes, that sorted-subset replicate PCRs used. Using immunoSEQ multiplex PCR, the repertoire was profiled, and TCRdb retains in-frame clones only, with some absent. The table has 2 million to 3 million clones, over 85% seen once. Study-level findings and limits: The study generally estimated greater richness for naive than memory subsets.

Comments on this clone: Its specificity is not known.

Looked up from germline, CDR1 is GTSNPN and CDR2 is SVGIG (reference sequence). The CDR3 is 14 amino acids. The ends were cut back, 2 bases at V and 3 bases at J, with 13 bases in the middle. Subsets obtained from CD4+ cells comprised CD45RA+ naive and CD45RA-negative memory cells. The sample taken for sequencing was naive CD4+ T cells from PBMCs. Indicated subset: CD45RA+ positively selected. The sequence came from a man aged 18 to 29 in good health. Some clones in this sample may be carry-over from other donors' samples. The chain couples TRBV30 to TRBJ1-1; D not certain. CDR3: CAWSWHREYTEAFF. CDR3 bases: TGTGCCTGGAGTTGGCACAGAGAATACACTGAAGCTTTCTTT. Looking up the rest from reference TRBV30 and TRBJ1-1 gives the full variable domain: SQTIHQWPATLVQPVGSPLSLECTVEGTSNPNLYWYRQAAGRGLQLLFYSVGIGQISSEVPQNLSASRPQDRQFILSSKKLLLSDSGFYLCAWSWHREYTEAFFGQGTRLTVV.